A single sample gave rise to the 14 T cell receptor beta chains below, sequenced in a study of T cells in tuberculosis. Profiling relied on immunoSEQ multiplex PCR, and the TCRdb table lists in-frame clones only, not all of them. The sample includes 80,000 to 90,000 clones, approximately 91% of them seen just once. After thawing and overnight rest, PBMC were stained with GMM-loaded CD1B tetramer, viability dye and anti-CD3 for sorting. The CD1B tetramers carried C32 glucose monomycolate purified from Rhodococcus equi. The sequencing input was CD1b-GMM tetramer-negative cells sorted from PBMCs. Receptors originate from an adult woman with latent tuberculosis.

The V call is TRBV7-8, the J call TRBJ2-3, with 9 bases that match TRBD1. The V gene's germline CDR1 is SGHVS and CDR2 FQNEAQ. Trimming cost V 3 bases and J 8 bases; bases outside gene matches: 15. The CDR3 length is 17 residues. CDR3 amino acids: CASSLKTGTGSQVTQYF. In nucleotides, the CDR3 is TGTGCCAGCAGCTTGAAAACCGGGACAGGGTCACAGGTTACGCAGTATTTT.

The V call is TRBV6-1, the J call TRBJ1-2; 9 bases map to TRBD1. Losses at the gene ends were 5 bases for V and 4 bases for J; bases not matched to a gene: 8. The CDR3 is made up of 15 amino acids. From germline, CDR1 is MNHNS and CDR2 SASEGT. The DNA of the CDR3 is TGTGCCAGCAGTTCAAGACAGGGGGGTAGCTATGGCTACACCTTC. Protein sequence: CASSSRQGGSYGYTF.

The rearrangement joins TRBV5-1 to TRBJ2-7, with TRBD2 matching 7 bases. Germline V gene lookup returns CDR1 SGHRS and CDR2 YFSETQ. The CDR3 consists of 14 residues. J lost 5 bases, V lost 7 bases, and 12 bases had no gene match. This CDR3 is CASRSSGRWDEQYF. The CDR3 DNA is TGCGCCAGCCGATCTAGCGGTCGTTGGGACGAGCAGTACTTC.

The chain employs TRBV7-9 and TRBJ2-7; 7 bases line up with TRBD2. Unmatched junction bases numbered 1, after V lost 2 bases and J lost 3 bases. The CDR3 covers 13 residues. Germline V gives CDR1 SEHNR, CDR2 FQNEAQ (reference sequence). The CDR3, as DNA: TGTGCCAGCAGCTTATCGGGGGGCTACGAGCAGTACTTC. It codes for CASSLSGGYEQYF.

The chain combines TRBV6-5 with TRBJ2-5; 7 bases align to TRBD1. The CDR3 sequence is 15 residues long. V lost 11 bases to trimming and J lost 1 base; unmatched junction nucleotides: 13. Germline values: CDR1 MNHEY, CDR2 SVGAGI. The CDR3 nucleotides are TGTGCCGCCAGTCCGGGACAGAGAATCCAAGAGACCCAGTACTTC. This encodes CAASPGQRIQETQYF.

V and J are TRBV9 and TRBJ1-2, with D possibly TRBD1 on 6 matching bases. V lost 6 bases to trimming and J lost 5 bases, with 11 bases between them. The CDR3 consists of 12 residues. Germline values: CDR1 SGDLS, CDR2 YYNGEE. As DNA, the CDR3 is TGTGCCAGCACCAACAGGGCATATGGCTACACCTTC. Protein sequence: CASTNRAYGYTF.

The chain employs TRBV15 and TRBJ2-2, with D perhaps TRBD2 (6 bases). The germline V gene has CDR1 LNHNV and CDR2 YYDKDF (reference sequence). V dropped 0 bases and J dropped 5 bases, with 19 bases sitting between them. The CDR3 sequence is 18 residues long. CDR3 in amino acids: CATSRDGAGRPRTGELFF. Written as DNA, the CDR3 is TGTGCCACCAGCAGAGATGGTGCGGGGAGGCCAAGGACCGGGGAGCTGTTTTTT.

A single count supports this clone. The rearrangement links TRBV7-6 to TRBJ2-5; TRBD2 aligns across 7 bases. Germline V gene sequence: CDR1 SGHVS, CDR2 FNYEAQ. J was trimmed by 4 bases and V by 1 base; bases with no gene match: 6. There are 15 residues in the CDR3. CDR3: CASSLVGGKGETQYF. The CDR3 DNA reads TGTGCCAGCAGCTTAGTCGGGGGGAAAGGAGAGACCCAGTACTTC.

The V call is TRBV9, the J call TRBJ2-2, with 10 bases aligning to TRBD1. Germline CDR1 reads SGDLS; CDR2 reads YYNGEE. V lost 3 bases and J lost 7; bases outside the gene matches: 6. The CDR3 spans 15 residues. As DNA, the CDR3 is TGTGCCAGCAGCGGGGACAGGGGAATTGGCGGGGAGCTGTTTTTT. It encodes CASSGDRGIGGELFF.

This clone was counted once. CDR3 amino acids: CASSSQGPSYNEQFF. The CDR3 DNA sequence: TGTGCCAGCTCCTCACAGGGGCCTTCCTACAATGAGCAGTTCTTC. The chain links TRBV5-4 to TRBJ2-1; 7 nucleotides align to TRBD1. The V segment lost 7 bases and the J segment 1 base; nucleotides outside the gene matches: 8. The CDR3 runs to 15 residues. Germline V gene data show CDR1 as SGHNT and CDR2 as YYREEE (reference sequence).

This chain joins TRBV18 and TRBJ2-7, with TRBD1 matching over 12 bases. The CDR3 has 15 residues. J was trimmed by 2 bases and V by 4 bases; bases with no gene match: 3. Germline V gene data show CDR1 as KGHSH and CDR2 as LQKENI. CDR3 loop: CASSQGTGGTYEQYF. The CDR3 region has the DNA TGTGCCAGCTCACAAGGGACAGGGGGCACCTACGAGCAGTACTTC.

J is TRBJ1-5 and V is TRBV7-2; no clear D gene. V lost 2 bases, J lost 2 bases, and 13 bases lay in between. The CDR3 runs 16 residues. From germline, CDR1 is SGHTA and CDR2 FQGNSA. The CDR3 DNA reads TGTGCCAGCAGCTTAACCGCCGGGTTGGGCAATCAGCCCCAGCATTTT. This gives the protein CASSLTAGLGNQPQHF.

V is TRBV6-5 and J is TRBJ1-2; 8 nucleotides match TRBD1. CDR1 is MNHEY and CDR2 is SVGAGI in the germline V gene. Germline trimming cut 4 bases from V and 7 bases from J; bases unmatched to any gene: 5. The CDR3 covers 13 residues. Here the CDR3 DNA reads TGTGCCAGCAGTTCGACAGGGGCAGGTGGCTACACCTTC. Protein sequence: CASSSTGAGGYTF.

The V call is TRBV5-5, the J call TRBJ1-3, with D possibly matching TRBD1 (5 bases). The V end was cut by 4 bases, the J end by 0 bases, with 14 bases between. There are 16 residues in the CDR3. The germline CDR1 and CDR2 sequences are SGHKS and YYEKEE (reference sequence). The CDR3 DNA sequence: TGTGCCAGCAGCGCCGTTGGCGGGGCCTCTGGAAACACCATATATTTT. This sequence encodes CASSAVGGASGNTIYF.